This T cell receptor (beta chain) was documented in a study of OX40 agonist ivuxolimab in advanced cancers. Overall study context: Melanoma, hepatocellular carcinoma, head and neck or renal cell cancer occurred in dose-escalation patients. Partial responses were observed in three patients, of whom one had hepatocellular carcinoma and two had cutaneous melanoma.

Trimming took off 5 bases at V and 0 bases at J, with 12 bases between the two ends. CDR3 length: 15 residues. The germline gives CDR1 MNHEY, CDR2 SVGAGI. To note about this clone: The antigen is not known.

Regarding the study as a whole: Among T cells, CD8+ cells averaged more expanded clones than CD4+ cells.

Profiled with immunoSEQ multiplex PCR; TCRdb holds only in-frame clones, not every one. The sample includes 70,000 to 90,000 clones, 75% to 90% of them seen just once. Sequencing used CD4+ or CD8+ T cells sorted from blood, obtained in a trial of the OX40 agonist ivuxolimab. This rearrangement joins TRBV6-5 to TRBJ2-3; weak D call: TRBD1 (6 bases). This clonotype originated in an adult with an advanced solid tumor such as melanoma, head and neck, liver or kidney cancer. CDR3: CASSQGHPSTDTQYF. The CDR3 nucleotides read TGTGCCAGCAGTCAGGGACATCCGAGCACAGATACGCAGTATTTT.